What follows is one T cell receptor (beta chain) and its context. No antigen is known for it. The CDR3 loop spans 13 amino acids. In germline, CDR1 is KGHSH, CDR2 LQKENI. The V and J ends lost 3 bases and 5 bases respectively, with 8 bases between them. TCRdb keeps only in-frame clones here, not all; method: immunoSEQ multiplex PCR. The sample lists about 81,000 clones, 85% to 95% occurring once. These data originate in a study of graft-versus-host responses after intestinal transplantation. Background on the study: Multivisceral, liver-intestinal, or isolated intestinal transplants were performed in recipients. Anti-thymocyte globulin induction, then tacrolimus and steroids for about three years, went to all recipients. Study-wide results and limits: The presence of high graft-versus-host to host-versus-graft clonal ratios in allografts characterized patients with graft-donor T cell macrochimerism. Recipient marrow held GvH clones, some first seen in ileum or blood.

This receptor was taken from a human donor who was the organ donor for an intestinal transplant. The starting material was unstimulated CD4+ T cells sorted from spleen or lymph node cells, obtained before transplant. This chain links TRBV18 with TRBJ1-5, with D perhaps matching TRBD1 (5 bases). CDR3 sequence: CASSPTQDQPQHF. The CDR3 nucleotides read TGTGCCAGCTCACCTACACAGGATCAGCCCCAGCATTTT.